This is a list of T cell receptor beta chains from one sample in a study of breast tumors, draining lymph nodes, adjacent tissues. In TCRdb, the multiplex PCR reads were re-called with MiXCR into one record per CDR3 protein. This sample yields about 230,000 distinct CDR3 sequences, of which about 32% are seen a single time; 1.4% belongs to the top ten. Sequenced input: axillary lymph node tissue. Receptor source: a female donor with breast cancer. Some clones in this sample may be carry-over from other donors' samples. The CDR3 runs from the conserved cysteine through the conserved F or W. The D gene is left open where the match is weak. Expanded clones are given a class, and other clones once, few, many or no size at all.

TGTGCCAGCAGCTTTCTAGCGGGAGGTAATGAGCAGTATTTT,CASSFLAGGNEQYF,TRBJ2-3,.,TRBD2,TRBV7-3
.,CASSFYICSAGSTLNEQFF,TRBJ2-1,.,.,TRBV9
TGTGCCAGTAGTACCTCCGGGACTAGCGGGACCACAGATACGCAGTATTTT,CASSTSGTSGTTDTQYF,TRBJ2-3,many,TRBD2,TRBV19
TGTGCCAGCACCATTGCGGGGGGTACCACTGAAGCTTTCTTT,CASTIAGGTTEAFF,TRBJ1-1,few,.,TRBV14
TGTGCCAGCAGCTCCACTAGCGGGAGCCGCGAGCAGTACTTC,CASSSTSGSREQYF,TRBJ2-7,many,TRBD2,TRBV7-8
TGTGCCAGCAGTCGGAATAGCAATCAGCCCCAGCATTTT,CASSRNSNQPQHF,TRBJ1-5,few,.,TRBV6-2/TRBV6-3
TGTGCCAGCAGCTCAGGTCACAGTCAGCCCCAGCATTTT,CASSSGHSQPQHF,TRBJ1-5,.,.,TRBV7-6
TGTGCCAGCGGCGGGACAGGGTTTGAGCAGTACTTC,CASGGTGFEQYF,TRBJ2-7,many,TRBD1,TRBV11-3
TGTGCCAGCAGTTACGTCGGGACAGGGAACTACGAGCAGTACTTC,CASSYVGTGNYEQYF,TRBJ2-7,many,TRBD1,TRBV6-5
TGTGCCAGCAGTTATCGACAGGGGGGCTATGGCTACACCTTC,CASSYRQGGYGYTF,TRBJ1-2,.,TRBD1,TRBV6-6
TGTGCCAGCAGCCCTAACCTAGCGGCAGAGGGGGGGACCCAGTACTTC,CASSPNLAAEGGTQYF,TRBJ2-5,many,.,TRBV11-3
TGTGCCAGTGAGGACTGGACTGGAAACACCATATATTTT,CASEDWTGNTIYF,TRBJ1-3,many,.,TRBV19
TGTGCCAGCAGCCAAGGGGCGAGTAATCAGCCCCAGCATTTT,CASSQGASNQPQHF,TRBJ1-5,many,.,TRBV6-5
TGCAGTGCTAGAGATCTCCGATTAGCGCCCGAGACCCAGTACTTC,CSARDLRLAPETQYF,TRBJ2-5,many,.,TRBV20-1
TGCGCCAGCAGATTGACAGGGGGCTCCTACAATGAGCAGTTCTTC,CASRLTGGSYNEQFF,TRBJ2-1,many,TRBD1,TRBV5-1
TGTGCCAGCATCCCGGGAGGGCCGGAGACCCAGTACTTC,CASIPGGPETQYF,TRBJ2-5,.,TRBD2,TRBV6-1
TGCAGCGTTTCAACCGGGTCAGGCAATGAGCAGTTCTTC,CSVSTGSGNEQFF,TRBJ2-1,.,.,TRBV29-1
TGTGCCAGCAGTACAGGGTGGTCGGAGACCCAGTACTTC,CASSTGWSETQYF,TRBJ2-5,many,.,TRBV5-4
TGCGCCAGCAGCCCGGGACTAGCGGGAGCTGGTCCCTACAATGAGCAGTTCTTC,CASSPGLAGAGPYNEQFF,TRBJ2-1,many,TRBD2,TRBV5-1
TGTGCCAGCAGCGCGGGACGAAGAACCGGGGAGCTGTTTTTT,CASSAGRRTGELFF,TRBJ2-2,.,.,TRBV9
TGTGCCAGCAGTGGCAGCGGGGGGAGCTCCTACGAGCAGTACTTC,CASSGSGGSSYEQYF,TRBJ2-7,.,TRBD2,TRBV12-3/TRBV12-4
TGTGCCAGCAGTTTAAGCGGGACAGGGGGCGGTCAGCCCCAGCATTTT,CASSLSGTGGGQPQHF,TRBJ1-5,.,TRBD1,TRBV28
TGTGCCAGCAGCGTGGACACGAAGGGCTATGGCTACACCTTC,CASSVDTKGYGYTF,TRBJ1-2,many,.,TRBV7-2
TGTGCCAGCAGCGTAGATGGGGGCACCTACAATGAGCAGTTCTTC,CASSVDGGTYNEQFF,TRBJ2-1,many,.,TRBV9
TGTGCCAGCGCGGGACTAGCGGGAGGCCGGGCAGATACGCAGTATTTT,CASAGLAGGRADTQYF,TRBJ2-3,once,TRBD2,TRBV2
TGTGCCACCAGTGATTTGAGAGACAGGGGACCATATGAGCAGTTCTTC,CATSDLRDRGPYEQFF,TRBJ2-1,.,TRBD1,TRBV24-1
TGTGCCAGTAGTCTGGCTGGGGGATGGAATGAAAAACTGTTTTTT,CASSLAGGWNEKLFF,TRBJ1-4,.,.,TRBV19
TGTGCCAGCAGTCCCGGTGGGGGGGCGCAAGATACGCAGTATTTT,CASSPGGGAQDTQYF,TRBJ2-3,many,.,TRBV12-3/TRBV12-4